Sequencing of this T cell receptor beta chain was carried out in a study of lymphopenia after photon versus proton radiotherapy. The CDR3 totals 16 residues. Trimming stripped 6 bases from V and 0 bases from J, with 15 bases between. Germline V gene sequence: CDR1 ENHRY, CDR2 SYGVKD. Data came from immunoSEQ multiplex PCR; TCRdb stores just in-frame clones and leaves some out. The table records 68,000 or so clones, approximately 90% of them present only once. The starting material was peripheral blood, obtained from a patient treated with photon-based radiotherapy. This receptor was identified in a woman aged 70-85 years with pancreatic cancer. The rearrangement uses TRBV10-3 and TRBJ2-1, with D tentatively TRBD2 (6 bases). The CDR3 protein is CAIRKGPGSSYNEQFF. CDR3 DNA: TGTGCCATCAGGAAGGGTCCCGGGAGCTCCTACAATGAGCAGTTCTTC.